This TCR beta chain is drawn from a study of blood T cell repertoires in COVID-19. Under the authors' procedure: Amplified reference gene primers provided the basis for estimating nucleated cell counts. The repertoire was sequenced with immunoSEQ multiplex PCR; TCRdb's copy has only in-frame clones and lacks some. V and J calls and clone size follow that table, whereas D and trimming were derived from the DNA. The sample yields around 160,000 clones, 75% to 90% seen once. This CDR3 comprises 15 residues. The V segment lost 7 bases and the J segment 3 bases; nucleotides outside the gene matches: 8. Germline CDR1 reads SGHTS; CDR2 reads YDEGEE.

The receptor was derived from a man younger than 35 with COVID-19, enrolled during active disease. The sample consisted of peripheral blood. The rearrangement links TRBV5-8 to TRBJ2-3; 10 nucleotides match TRBD1. CDR3 in DNA: TGTGCCAGCTTTCTGACAGGGGGCGGGACAGATACGCAGTATTTT. This gives the protein CASFLTGGGTDTQYF.